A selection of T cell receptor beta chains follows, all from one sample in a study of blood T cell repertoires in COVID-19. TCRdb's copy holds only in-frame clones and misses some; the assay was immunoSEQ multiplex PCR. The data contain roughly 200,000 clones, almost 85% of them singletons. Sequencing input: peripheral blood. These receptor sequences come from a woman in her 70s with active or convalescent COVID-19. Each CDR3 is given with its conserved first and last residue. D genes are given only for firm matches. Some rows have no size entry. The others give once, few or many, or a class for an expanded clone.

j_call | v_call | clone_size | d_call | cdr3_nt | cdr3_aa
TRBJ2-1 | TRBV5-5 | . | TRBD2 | TGTGCCAGCAGCGGCGTTACTAGCGGGATCGGCAATGAGCAGTTCTTC | CASSGVTSGIGNEQFF
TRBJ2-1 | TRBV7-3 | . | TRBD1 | TGTGCCAGCAGCCCCCCCACGACAGGGGTTTCGAAGAATGAGCAGTTCTTC | CASSPPTTGVSKNEQFF
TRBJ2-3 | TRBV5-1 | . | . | TGCGCCAGCAGCTTGGACGAGCGGGTCACAGATACGCAGTATTTT | CASSLDERVTDTQYF
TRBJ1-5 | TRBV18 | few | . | TGTGCCAGCTCACCTGGGGGGAACAATCAGCCCCAGCATTTT | CASSPGGNNQPQHF
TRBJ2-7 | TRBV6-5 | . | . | TGTGCCAGCAGTACCCGGGGCTACGAGCAGTACTTC | CASSTRGYEQYF
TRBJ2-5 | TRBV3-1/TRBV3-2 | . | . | TGTGCCAGCAGCCCGGGGGAACCCCAAGAGACCCAGTACTTC | CASSPGEPQETQYF
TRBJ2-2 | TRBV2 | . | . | TGTGCCAGCATTGAGGGAGGTCTGAACACCGGGGAGCTGTTTTTT | CASIEGGLNTGELFF
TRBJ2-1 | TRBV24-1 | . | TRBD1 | TGTGCCACCAGTGACAACAGGGGGCGCCGCAATGAGCAGTTCTTC | CATSDNRGRRNEQFF
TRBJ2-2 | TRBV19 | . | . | TGTGCCAGTAGTATAGACGGGAACACCGGGGAGCTGTTTTTT | CASSIDGNTGELFF
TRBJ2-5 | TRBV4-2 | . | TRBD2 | TGTGCCAGCAGCCCAGCGGGAGGGGGGGAGACCCAGTACTTC | CASSPAGGGETQYF
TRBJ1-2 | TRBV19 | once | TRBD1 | TGTGCCAGTCCGAATTCAGGGGGCATAGGCTATGGCTACACCTTC | CASPNSGGIGYGYTF
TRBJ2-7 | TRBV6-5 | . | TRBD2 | TGTGCCACCCTTGACCGGACTAGCGACGAGCAGTACTTC | CATLDRTSDEQYF
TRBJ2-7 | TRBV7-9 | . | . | TGTGCCAGCAAAACTTGGTCAAGCGAGCAGTACTTC | CASKTWSSEQYF
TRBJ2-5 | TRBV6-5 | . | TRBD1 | TGTGCCAGCAGTAGTAACACAGGGGACCAAGAGACCCAGTACTTC | CASSSNTGDQETQYF
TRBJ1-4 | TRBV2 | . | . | TGTGCCAGCAGTTCGGACAGCCGTGAAAAACTGTTTTTT | CASSSDSREKLFF
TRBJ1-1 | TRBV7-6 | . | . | TGTGCCAGCAGCTTAAGAAGGGGGAACACTGAAGCTTTCTTT | CASSLRRGNTEAFF
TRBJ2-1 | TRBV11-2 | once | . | TGTGCCAGCAGCCCCGGTCCTAACCCTTACAATGAGCAGTTCTTC | CASSPGPNPYNEQFF
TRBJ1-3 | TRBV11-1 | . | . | TGTGCCAGCCTTGGCGGGAGCGGAAACACCATATATTTT | CASLGGSGNTIYF
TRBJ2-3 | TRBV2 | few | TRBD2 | TGTGCCAGCGTTCCCAGCGGGAGCGTGGATACGCAGTATTTT | CASVPSGSVDTQYF
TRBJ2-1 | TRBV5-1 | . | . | TGCGCCAGCAGCTCCCCGGCGGGACTCCAGTTCTTC | CASSSPAGLQFF
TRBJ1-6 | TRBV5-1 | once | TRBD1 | TGCGCCAGCAGCCGAGGACAGGTTGGGTCACCCCTCCACTTT | CASSRGQVGSPLHF
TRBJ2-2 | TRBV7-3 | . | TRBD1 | TGTGCCAGCAGCCAACAGGGGGGCGACACCGGGGAGCTGTTTTTT | CASSQQGGDTGELFF
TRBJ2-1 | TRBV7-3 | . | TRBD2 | TGTGCCAGCAGCTTACTGGCCGGACTAGCCGTTTCCAACAATGAGCAGTTCTTC | CASSLLAGLAVSNNEQFF
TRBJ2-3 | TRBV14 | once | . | TGTGCCAGCAGCCAAGCCCCTAGCAGAGATACGCAGTATTTT | CASSQAPSRDTQYF
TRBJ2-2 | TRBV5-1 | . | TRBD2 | TGCGCCAGCAGCTTCATACTAGCGGGCCCGAACACCGGGGAGCTGTTTTTT | CASSFILAGPNTGELFF
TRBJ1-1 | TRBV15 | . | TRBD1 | TGTGCCACCAGCAGAGATGGCAGGGGGTTTGATGAAGCTTTCTTT | CATSRDGRGFDEAFF
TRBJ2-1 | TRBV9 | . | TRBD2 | TGTGCCAGCAGCGTGCGACTAGCGGCCTACAATGAGCAGTTCTTC | CASSVRLAAYNEQFF
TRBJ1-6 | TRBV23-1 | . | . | TGCGCCAGCCCCCGCGTCCCGAAGGTGTCAGGGCTAGACCTTTGCTCCTATAATTCACCCCTCCACTTT | CASPRVPKVSGLDLCSYNSPLHF
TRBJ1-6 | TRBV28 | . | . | TGTGCCAGCAGTTTGAGCTCCTATAATTCACCCCTCCACTTT | CASSLSSYNSPLHF
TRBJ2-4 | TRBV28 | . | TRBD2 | TGTGCCAGCAGCCGGCCTCGGGAGGGCCAGTACTTC | CASSRPREGQYF
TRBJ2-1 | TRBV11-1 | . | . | TGTGCCAGCAGCTTACGGGGAGCGAGCAATGAGCAGTTCTTC | CASSLRGASNEQFF
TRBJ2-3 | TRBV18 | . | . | TGTGCCAGCTCACCACCCGAGGGAGATACGCAGTATTTT | CASSPPEGDTQYF
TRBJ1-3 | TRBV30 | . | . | TGTGCCTGGAGTAGGGGGGGATCTGGAAACACCATATATTTT | CAWSRGGSGNTIYF
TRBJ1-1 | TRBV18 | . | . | TGTGCCACCACCCTCACAGGGATAAACACTGAAGCTTTCTTT | CATTLTGINTEAFF
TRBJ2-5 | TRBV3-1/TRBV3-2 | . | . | TGTGCCAGCAGCCAAGCTCTGACAGAAGAGACCCAGTACTTC | CASSQALTEETQYF
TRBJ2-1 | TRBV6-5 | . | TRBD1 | TGTGCCAGCAGACAGGGGACCTACGTGCACAATGAGCAGTTCTTC | CASRQGTYVHNEQFF
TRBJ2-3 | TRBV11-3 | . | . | TGTGCCAGCAGCTCTCGGACAGAAAGCACAGATACGCAGTATTTT | CASSSRTESTDTQYF
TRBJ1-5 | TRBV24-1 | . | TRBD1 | TGTGCCACCAGTGACCGCACAGGGGCCGCACTCAATCAGCCCCAGCATTTT | CATSDRTGAALNQPQHF
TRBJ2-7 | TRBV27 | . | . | TGTGCCAGCAGTAAACTGACAGGCAACTCCTACGAGCAGTACTTC | CASSKLTGNSYEQYF
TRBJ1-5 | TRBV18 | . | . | TGTGCCAGCTCACGGGGGCAGGGCCATCAGCCCCAGCATTTT | CASSRGQGHQPQHF
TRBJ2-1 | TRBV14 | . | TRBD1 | TGTGCCAGCAGCCAAGATCGTGGGACAGGAAAGCAGTTCTTC | CASSQDRGTGKQFF
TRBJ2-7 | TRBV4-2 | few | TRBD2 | TGTGCCAGCAGCCAAGCTAGCGGGGTCTCCTACGAGCAGTACTTC | CASSQASGVSYEQYF
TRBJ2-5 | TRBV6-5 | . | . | TGTGCCGGGGCAGCGAGCCCCCAAGAGACCCAGTACTTC | CAGAASPQETQYF
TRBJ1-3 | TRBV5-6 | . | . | TGTGCCAGCAGCCCCCCGGGGACATACTCTGGAAACACCATATATTTT | CASSPPGTYSGNTIYF